What follows are 3 T cell receptor beta chains derived from one specimen sequenced in a study of vaccination and CD4 T cells after COVID-19. Described treatment: roughly 11-day PBMC culture with coronavirus spike peptide pools or control peptides (ViraFEST assay). The antigens of these receptors remain unknown. Once obtained from cultured CD4+ T cells, the DNA was sequenced using the Oncomine TCR Beta short-read assay. Via MiXCR, TCRdb re-called the PCR reads, giving one row per CDR3 protein. This table has 15,000 to 25,000 distinct CDR3 sequences, around three fifths appearing once. Input material: CD4+ T cells from blood, cultured in vitro. These receptors originate from a human donor who had recovered from COVID-19.

This clonotype has more than one count but fewer than ten. This chain links TRBV10-3 with TRBJ2-7; 7 bases match TRBD2. The V segment lost 3 bases and the J segment 3 bases; nucleotides outside the gene matches: 8. Per the germline V gene, CDR1 is ENHRY and CDR2 is SYGVKD. The CDR3 contains 15 residues. The CDR3 spells CAISDEGLPLYEQYF. In DNA form, the CDR3 reads TGTGCCATCAGTGATGAGGGACTACCCCTCTACGAGCAGTACTTC.

The chain links TRBV20-1 to TRBJ2-7; TRBD2 agrees at 11 bases. Per germline, CDR1 DFQATT and CDR2 SNEGSKA (reference sequence). The CDR3 contains 15 residues. V trimming: 6 bases; J trimming: 4 bases; junction bases outside the gene matches: 11. CDR3 amino acids: CSALAPLAGVYEQYF. In DNA, the CDR3 is TGCAGTGCCCTCGCCCCACTAGCGGGAGTGTACGAGCAGTACTTC.

V is TRBV30 and J is TRBJ2-5, with a possible D match to TRBD1 (8 bases). V was clipped by 3 bases and J by 9 bases, with 17 bases between them. CDR1 is GTSNPN and CDR2 is SVGIG in the germline V gene (reference sequence). The CDR3 totals 13 residues. The DNA of the CDR3 is TGTGCCTGGAGGTCTACAGGGGGGGGTCCCCAGTACTTC. It encodes CAWRSTGGGPQYF.